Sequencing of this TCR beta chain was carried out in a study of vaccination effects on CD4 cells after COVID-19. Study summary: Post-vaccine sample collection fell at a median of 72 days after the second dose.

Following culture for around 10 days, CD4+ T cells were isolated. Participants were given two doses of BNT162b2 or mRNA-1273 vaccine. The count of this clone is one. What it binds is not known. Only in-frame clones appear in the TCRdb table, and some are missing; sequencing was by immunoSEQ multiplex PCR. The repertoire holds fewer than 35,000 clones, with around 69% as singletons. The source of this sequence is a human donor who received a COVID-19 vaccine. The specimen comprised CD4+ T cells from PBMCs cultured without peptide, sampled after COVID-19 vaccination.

The CDR3 protein is CAISESDRAASLNTEAFF. CDR3 nucleotides: TGTGCCATCAGTGAGTCCGACAGGGCCGCTTCATTAAACACTGAAGCTTTCTTT. The V gene is TRBV10-3, the J gene TRBJ1-1; TRBD1 aligns across 7 bases. The ends lost 0 bases at V and 2 bases at J; junction bases unmatched: 12. Germline V lookup: CDR1 ENHRY, CDR2 SYGVKD. This CDR3 contains 18 residues.